Presented here are 29 T cell receptor beta chains from one specimen sequenced in a study of Graves' ophthalmopathy and Graves' hyperthyroidism (dated by TCRdb to 2016 to 2019). Sequencing was carried out with an Illumina HiSeq 2000. For repertoire sequencing, TCR beta CDR3 regions were amplified from RNA transcripts. The first round of RT-PCR was done with HTBI primers and the Qiagen OneStep RT-PCR kit, and was followed by a second round of multiplex PCR, then size selection and purification. TCRdb trimmed the raw reads at Q25, called clones with MiXCR and kept productive beta chains. Rows with a matching CDR3 protein are joined into one entry that keeps the most common DNA and genes. The sample data list about 740,000 distinct CDR3 sequences, and 40% of these were observed just once. Less than 55% of the sample comes from the top ten. Sequencing was done on a sample of peripheral blood. The receptor set was obtained from an adult man with Graves' ophthalmopathy.

This clonotype was counted a few times. The chain combines TRBV5-1 with TRBJ2-2, with a tentative D call TRBD1 (6 bases). V lost 1 base and J 5 bases, leaving 12 bases between the germline ends. The CDR3 extends over 15 amino acids. Looked up from germline, CDR1 is SGHRS and CDR2 is YFSETQ. DNA for the CDR3: TGCGCCAGCAGCTTGTTGGGGACATGGACCGGGGAGCTGTTTTTT. As protein: CASSLLGTWTGELFF.

This clonotype was counted many times. This chain connects TRBV7-7 to TRBJ1-2, with D perhaps matching TRBD1 (5 bases). Trimming pared 5 bases from V and 13 bases from J, leaving 17 bases between. CDR1 and CDR2 (germline): SSHAT, FNYEAQ (reference sequence). The CDR3 totals 12 residues. The CDR3 DNA reads as TGTGCCAGCAGCCCTAGGGACCCCGGGACCACCTTC. Translating gives CASSPRDPGTTF.

This clonotype was counted a few times. The chain uses TRBV20-1 and TRBJ1-3; D uncertain. The CDR3 is 13 amino acids. The germline V gene has CDR1 DFQATT and CDR2 SNEGSKA (reference sequence). V lost 5 bases, J lost 0 bases, and 8 bases lay in between. CDR3 in amino acids: CSAGLHSGNTIYF. CDR3 DNA: TGCAGTGCTGGTCTACACTCTGGAAACACCATATATTTT.

This clonotype was seen once. Given a much more abundant clone one base away, this may be a read error. This chain uses TRBV2 with TRBJ2-7; D call uncertain. The germline gives CDR1 SNHLY, CDR2 FYNNEI. Trimming took 2 bases from V and 6 from J, leaving 11 bases between them. This CDR3 spans 13 amino acids. The chain's CDR3 is CASSETLRVEQYF. The CDR3 DNA sequence: TGTGCCAGCAGTGAAACGCTTCGGGTCGAGCAGTACTTC. The variable domain in full, completed from reference TRBV2 and TRBJ2-7, reads EPEVTQTPSHQVTQMGQEVILRCVPISNHLYFYWYRQILGQKVEFLVSFYNNEISEKSEIFDDQFSVERPDGSNFTLKIRSTKLEDSAMYFCASSETLRVEQYFGPGTRLTVT.

This clonotype has only a few counts. The V and J genes are TRBV5-5 and TRBJ2-5; D tentatively reads TRBD1 or TRBD2 (6 bases each). The length of the CDR3 is 14 residues. Per germline, CDR1 SGHKS and CDR2 YYEKEE (reference sequence). Trimming took off 4 bases at V and 4 bases at J, with 14 bases between the two ends. CDR3 region: CASSQEGGSETQYF. CDR3 in DNA: TGTGCCAGCAGCCAAGAGGGGGGCTCAGAGACCCAGTACTTC.

The chain joins TRBV15 to TRBJ1-1; 9 bases line up with TRBD1. The CDR3 contains 17 residues. Trimming at V came to 3 bases and at J to 0 bases, leaving 8 bases not matched to a gene. Germline V lookup: CDR1 LNHNV, CDR2 YYDKDF (reference sequence). The chain's CDR3 is CATSSAGTGFMNTEAFF. CDR3 bases: TGTGCCACCAGCAGTGCGGGGACAGGGTTCATGAACACTGAAGCTTTCTTT.

This clonotype occurred a few times. The chain carries TRBV20-1 and TRBJ2-5; a weak D match, TRBD2 (7 bases). The CDR3 runs 15 residues. The V gene's germline CDR1 is DFQATT and CDR2 SNEGSKA (reference sequence). V was trimmed by 6 bases and J by 5 bases, leaving 22 bases between them. The CDR3 coding sequence is TGCAGTGCCCGTCGGGGGGCTAGCGTTGGGGAGACCCAGTACTTC. Its translation: CSARRGASVGETQYF.

At least ten counts were recorded for this clonotype. The V call is TRBV7-9, the J call TRBJ2-7, with 9 bases lining up with TRBD1. Germline CDR1 is SEHNR and CDR2 is FQNEAQ (reference sequence). The CDR3 runs 15 residues. V lost 4 bases to trimming and J lost 1 base; unmatched junction nucleotides: 5. The CDR3 spells CASSYRTGASYEQYF. Here the CDR3 DNA reads TGTGCCAGCAGCTACCGGACAGGGGCGTCCTACGAGCAGTACTTC. The variable domain in full, with the rest retrieved from reference TRBV7-9 and TRBJ2-7, is DTGVSQNPRHKITKRGQNVTFRCDPISEHNRLYWYRQTLGQGPEFLTYFQNEAQLEKSRLLSDRFSAERPKGSFSTLEIQRTEQGDSAMYLCASSYRTGASYEQYFGPGTRLTVT.

In this sample, this clonotype turned up many times. The CDR3 loop reads CATSRGIGQGETQYF. CDR3 DNA sequence: TGTGCCACCAGCAGGGGGATCGGGCAGGGAGAGACCCAGTACTTC. The V and J genes are TRBV15 and TRBJ2-5, with D perhaps matching TRBD1 (5 bases). CDR1 is LNHNV, CDR2 YYDKDF, per germline (reference sequence). The V end was cut by 3 bases, the J end by 4 bases, with 15 bases between. This CDR3 comprises 15 residues.

This clonotype was picked up a small number of times. The chain couples TRBV6-1 to TRBJ1-6, with D maybe TRBD1 (6 bases). V was trimmed by 6 bases and J by 8 bases, leaving 17 bases between them. From germline, CDR1 is MNHNS and CDR2 SASEGT. The CDR3 loop spans 15 amino acids. The CDR3 protein is CASRNRALGDSPLHF. The DNA for the CDR3 is TGTGCCAGCAGGAACAGGGCACTAGGGGATTCACCCCTCCACTTT.

V is TRBV9 and J is TRBJ2-7; weak D call: TRBD2 (6 bases). Germline V gene sequence: CDR1 SGDLS, CDR2 YYNGEE. The CDR3 runs to 14 residues. Trimming stripped 0 bases from V and 7 bases from J, with 14 bases between. The CDR3 DNA reads as TGTGCCAGCAGCGTAGGACAAGCCGCGGGGGAGCAGTACTTC. Amino acid sequence: CASSVGQAAGEQYF.

This clonotype was picked up many times. The rearrangement links TRBV2 to TRBJ2-2, with D maybe TRBD2 (6 bases). With 7 bases removed from V and 1 base from J, the gap between germline ends came to 13 bases. From germline, CDR1 is SNHLY and CDR2 FYNNEI. The length of the CDR3 is 15 residues. The CDR3 is CASMGSGRNTGELFF. CDR3 DNA: TGTGCCAGCATGGGTAGCGGCCGGAACACCGGGGAGCTGTTTTTT.

V usage is TRBV25-1 and J usage is TRBJ2-6, with 10 positions matching TRBD1. V lost 4 bases to trimming and J lost 4 bases; unmatched junction nucleotides: 10. Germline-derived CDR1 and CDR2 are MGHDK and SYGVNS. There are 18 residues in the CDR3. The CDR3 reads CASSGNPGQGSGANVLTF. The CDR3 DNA follows: TGTGCCAGCAGTGGCAACCCGGGACAGGGGTCAGGGGCCAACGTCCTGACTTTC.

This clonotype was seen a few times. This chain joins TRBV7-9 and TRBJ1-2; TRBD1 agrees at 8 bases. Germline CDR1 reads SEHNR; CDR2 reads FQNEAQ (reference sequence). The CDR3 has 14 amino acids. V was clipped by 5 bases and J by 6 bases; unmatched bases: 8. CDR3 sequence (DNA): TGTGCCAGCAGCGTCCCGGGACAGGCGGATGGCTACACCTTC. Translated: CASSVPGQADGYTF.

This clonotype was seen just once. This chain uses TRBV11-2 with TRBJ1-2; tentatively, D is TRBD1 (5 bases). The CDR3 is made up of 13 amino acids. The germline CDR1 and CDR2 sequences are SGHAT and FQNNGV. V was trimmed by 4 bases and J by 8 bases, leaving 14 bases between them. The CDR3 loop reads CASSYAGAGGYTF. The CDR3 nucleotides are TGTGCCAGCAGCTATGCCGGGGCGGGCGGCTACACCTTC.

The chain carries TRBV7-9 and TRBJ2-6; a weak D match, TRBD1 (7 bases). The CDR3 is 19 residues long. The germline V gene encodes CDR1 SEHNR and CDR2 FQNEAQ (reference sequence). V dropped 5 bases and J dropped 0 bases, with 20 bases sitting between them. The CDR3 region is CASSPRDRTQYSGANVLTF. The CDR3 bases are TGTGCCAGCAGCCCGCGGGACAGAACACAATACTCTGGGGCCAACGTCCTGACTTTC.

The sample holds many counts of this clonotype. The rearrangement links TRBV24-1 to TRBJ1-5; tentative D call: TRBD1 (5 bases). CDR3 length: 13 amino acids. The V end lost 4 bases, the J end lost 6 bases, and 9 bases lay between the germline ends. Germline V lookup: CDR1 KGHDR, CDR2 SFDVKD. The CDR3 coding sequence is TGTGCCACCAGTGACCCCGGGGGTCAGCCCCAGCATTTT. It encodes CATSDPGGQPQHF.

This clonotype was observed at least ten times. This chain connects TRBV7-9 to TRBJ1-6; D may be TRBD1 (5 bases). The CDR3 runs to 14 residues. The ends were cut back, 4 bases at V and 5 bases at J, with 9 bases in the middle. Germline CDR1 SEHNR, CDR2 FQNEAQ (reference sequence). The CDR3, as DNA: TGTGCCAGCAGCTCGGGACCGAATAATTCACCCCTCCACTTT. This sequence encodes CASSSGPNNSPLHF.

The J gene is TRBJ1-5, the V gene TRBV19, with no clear D. Germline V lookup: CDR1 LNHDA, CDR2 SQIVND (reference sequence). This CDR3 region has 15 residues. V was clipped by 1 base and J by 1 base, with 8 bases between them. The CDR3 is CASSIGGGSNQPQHF. The CDR3 DNA reads as TGTGCCAGTAGTATAGGGGGTGGCAGCAATCAGCCCCAGCATTTT.

This clonotype has a handful of counts. The chain uses TRBV7-2 and TRBJ2-7; 7 bases align to TRBD1. The trim removed 6 bases at V and 3 bases at J, leaving 17 bases unmatched. The CDR3 is 17 amino acids. Germline CDR1 and CDR2: SGHTA and FQGNSA. The CDR3: CASSYAPTTGEGYEQYF. The CDR3 region has the DNA TGTGCCAGCAGTTACGCCCCAACCACAGGGGAAGGCTACGAGCAGTACTTC.

The J gene is TRBJ1-1, the V gene TRBV19; D is ambiguous. V was trimmed by 0 bases and J by 1 base, leaving 6 bases between them. The CDR3 runs 14 residues. The germline V gene has CDR1 LNHDA and CDR2 SQIVND (reference sequence). The CDR3 region is CASSIDTRNTEAFF. CDR3 DNA sequence: TGTGCCAGTAGTATAGACACTCGGAACACTGAAGCTTTCTTT.

This clonotype was recorded at least ten times. The chain links TRBV7-2 to TRBJ1-2; TRBD1 is a possible D gene (6 bases). CDR1 is SGHTA and CDR2 is FQGNSA in the germline V gene. V was shortened by 5 bases and J by 6 bases, with 19 bases between the two germline ends. The CDR3 has 15 amino acids. Here the CDR3 reads CASSGGGTRVDGYTF. DNA of the CDR3: TGTGCCAGCAGCGGAGGCGGGACAAGAGTAGATGGCTACACCTTC.

This clonotype was counted at least ten times. The V call is TRBV29-1, the J call TRBJ1-3; no definite D call. Germline values: CDR1 SQVTM, CDR2 ANQGSEA. CDR3 length: 15 amino acids. V was shortened by 3 bases and J by 0 bases, with 12 bases between the two germline ends. This CDR3 is CSVDDDWLSGNTIYF. In DNA form, the CDR3 reads TGCAGCGTTGATGATGACTGGCTCTCTGGAAACACCATATATTTT.

This clonotype was recorded many times. V gene TRBV15 combines with J gene TRBJ1-5; TRBD1 aligns across 8 bases. The V gene end was trimmed by 0 bases and the J gene end by 11 bases; junction bases not matched to a gene: 21. Germline V gives CDR1 LNHNV, CDR2 YYDKDF (reference sequence). The CDR3 length is 19 residues. The CDR3 DNA reads TGTGCCACCAGCAGAGATTTGGGGGGTAAAGGACAGGGTTCGGTGACCCAGCATTTT. Its translation is CATSRDLGGKGQGSVTQHF. Supplemented by reference TRBV15 and TRBJ1-5, the full variable domain reads DAMVIQNPRYQVTQFGKPVTLSCSQTLNHNVMYWYQQKSSQAPKLLFHYYDKDFNNEADTPDNFQSRRPNTSFCFLDIRSPGLGDTAMYLCATSRDLGGKGQGSVTQHFGDGTRLSIL.

A word on this clonotype: A much larger clone differs by one base, so this may be a read error. The conserved closing phenylalanine or tryptophan is absent in this CDR3, likely reflecting a read error. The chain carries TRBV19 and TRBJ1-1; a possible D gene is TRBD1 (6 bases). V shed 9 bases and J shed 8 bases, with 19 bases lying between them. CDR1 and CDR2 from the germline V gene are LNHDA and SQIVND (reference sequence). CDR3 length: 13 amino acids. CDR3 residues: CASTGIQGGEAFL. In nucleotides, the CDR3 is TGTGCCAGCACCGGGATACAGGGTGGAGAAGCTTTCCTT.

Notes on this clonotype: The junction does not match germline at one end; this may be a read error. CDR3 sequence (DNA): TGTGCCAGCAGCCTAGCCCCGGGGCCGGGGGGCTACACCTTC. As protein: CASSLAPGPGGYTF. The genes are TRBV7-2 and TRBJ1-2; D is possibly TRBD1 (5 bases). This CDR3 is 14 amino acids long. CDR1 SGHTA and CDR2 FQGNSA come from the germline V gene.

The chain combines TRBV20-1 with TRBJ2-5, with D uncertain. Trimming pared 0 bases from V and 12 bases from J, leaving 5 bases between. The CDR3 has 9 amino acids. Germline V lookup: CDR1 DFQATT, CDR2 SNEGSKA (reference sequence). The DNA for the CDR3 is TGCAGTGCTAGAGACCTAGAGTACTTC. The encoded protein is CSARDLEYF.

Here the CDR3 DNA reads TGTGCCATCAGTGAGTCGAGACGGGGGGGCCAGCCCCAGCATTTT. Its translation: CAISESRRGGQPQHF. The chain combines TRBV10-3 with TRBJ1-5; D is perhaps TRBD1 (6 bases). Germline V lookup: CDR1 ENHRY, CDR2 SYGVKD. This CDR3 is built from 15 residues. V lost 0 bases, J lost 7 bases, and 13 bases lay in between.

J is TRBJ1-4 and V is TRBV11-1; D is unresolved. Germline loops: CDR1 SGHAT, CDR2 FQDESV (reference sequence). This CDR3 has 17 residues. Trimming removed 0 bases at V and 0 bases at J, with 11 bases between. CDR3 amino acids: CASSLAGAFATNEKLFF. Here the CDR3 DNA reads TGTGCCAGCAGCTTAGCGGGTGCGTTTGCAACTAATGAAAAACTGTTTTTT.